The present T cell receptor (beta chain) was sequenced within a study of blood T cell repertoires in COVID-19. Study details: COVID-19 samples, acute and convalescent, were from the United States, Italy and Spain.

Germline V gene data show CDR1 as LGHDT and CDR2 as YNNKEL (reference sequence). There are 12 residues in the CDR3. Trimming removed 0 bases from V and 8 bases from J, with 7 bases in between. Sequenced by immunoSEQ multiplex PCR; TCRdb stores in-frame clones only, minus some. The profile shows tens of thousands of clones, approximately 86% of them singletons. The chain carries TRBV3-1 (or the pseudogene TRBV3-2) and TRBJ1-2, with a weak D call TRBD1 (6 bases). The sample consisted of peripheral blood. The receptor was isolated from a man aged 55 to 70 with acute or convalescent COVID-19. CDR3 sequence: CASSQERGGYTF. Written as DNA, the CDR3 is TGTGCCAGCAGCCAAGAGAGGGGGGGCTACACCTTC.